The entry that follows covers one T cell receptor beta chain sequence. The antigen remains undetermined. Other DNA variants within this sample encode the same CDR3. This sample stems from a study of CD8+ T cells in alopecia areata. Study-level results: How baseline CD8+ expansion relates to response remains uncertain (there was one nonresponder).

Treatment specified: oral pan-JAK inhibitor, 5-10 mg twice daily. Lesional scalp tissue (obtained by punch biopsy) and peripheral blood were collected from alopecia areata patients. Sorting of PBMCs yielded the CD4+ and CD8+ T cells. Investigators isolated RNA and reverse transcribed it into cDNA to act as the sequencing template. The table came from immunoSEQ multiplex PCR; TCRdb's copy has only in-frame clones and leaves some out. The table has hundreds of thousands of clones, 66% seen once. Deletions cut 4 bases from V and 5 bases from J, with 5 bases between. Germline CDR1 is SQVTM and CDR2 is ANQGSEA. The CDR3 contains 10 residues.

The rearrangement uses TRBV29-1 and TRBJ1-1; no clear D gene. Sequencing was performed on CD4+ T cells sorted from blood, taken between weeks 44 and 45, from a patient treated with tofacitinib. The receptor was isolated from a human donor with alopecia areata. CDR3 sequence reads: CSVGDTEAFF. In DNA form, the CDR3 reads TGCAGCGTTGGGGATACTGAAGCTTTCTTT.